A single count supports the clone carrying this TCR beta chain. The antigen is undetermined. Other DNA sequences in this specimen translate into the identical CDR3. The repertoire was sequenced with immunoSEQ multiplex PCR; TCRdb's copy has only in-frame clones and lacks some. Among millions of clones listed, 85% to 95% were seen once. This record belongs to a study of shared clonotypes between healthy human individuals. General study points: The authors sampled blood alone, and tissue repertoires likely differ. A reduction in generation probabilities was seen for non-shared clonotypes relative to those shared by all four donors. Compared with memory subsets, naive subsets generally had larger estimated richness.

V lost 8 bases and J lost 9; bases outside the gene matches: 4. Germline loops: CDR1 MNHEY, CDR2 SVGAGI. The CDR3 has 11 residues. This chain joins TRBV6-5 and TRBJ2-1; 7 nucleotides align to TRBD1. The source of this sequence is a man in his late teens or twenties in good health. The sample taken for sequencing was naive CD4+ T cells sorted from blood. The subset was: CD45RA+ positively selected. CDR3 amino acids: CASQRGPEQFF. DNA for the CDR3: TGTGCCAGCCAGAGGGGGCCTGAGCAGTTCTTC.